The 18 T cell receptor beta chains presented below share a single source sample, sequenced in a study of T cells after yellow fever vaccination. TCRdb fed the 5' RACE reads into MiXCR, producing one record per CDR3 protein. The sample holds about 74,000 distinct CDR3 sequences, approximately 7% seen once. Specimen: CD8+ T cells sorted from PBMCs, collected less than 6 days after the first yellow fever vaccination. These TCRs come from a man younger than 35 who received the YFV17D yellow fever vaccine.

V usage is TRBV4-1 and J usage is TRBJ2-7; D ambiguous. V lost 6 bases and J 1 base, leaving 10 bases between the germline ends. CDR1 is MGHRA and CDR2 is YSYEKL in the germline V gene. The CDR3 is made up of 13 amino acids. Here the CDR3 DNA reads TGCGCCAGCAGTGAGACCCTTTCCTACGAGCAGTACGTC. The encoded protein is CASSETLSYEQYV.

In this sample, this clonotype turned up a few times. The chain employs TRBV19 and TRBJ2-7; unclear D gene. The CDR3 length is 13 residues. The V gene lost 4 bases and the J gene lost 2 bases, with 9 bases spanning the gap. Germline loops: CDR1 LNHDA, CDR2 SQIVND (reference sequence). The CDR3 DNA is TGTGCCAGTAGTACCCCCTTAGCCTACGAGCAGTACGTC. It yields the protein CASSTPLAYEQYV.

The J gene is TRBJ1-1, the V gene TRBV7-9, with 7 bases identical to TRBD1. V shed 5 bases and J 0 bases; nucleotides not matched to a gene: 6. This CDR3 comprises 15 residues. Germline values: CDR1 SEHNR, CDR2 FQNEAQ (reference sequence). Here the CDR3 DNA reads TGTGCCAGCAGCCCACGGGACAGCCTGAACACTGAAGCTTTCTTT. This sequence encodes CASSPRDSLNTEAFF.

This clonotype was seen at least ten times. The rearrangement uses TRBV4-1 and TRBJ2-1; the D gene is possibly TRBD2 (7 bases). CDR1 MGHRA and CDR2 YSYEKL come from the germline V gene. V gave up 1 base and J gave up 6 bases, with 16 bases separating them. There are 16 residues in the CDR3. CDR3 sequence: CASSQGRGGRINEQFF. DNA for the CDR3: TGCGCCAGCAGCCAAGGGAGGGGGGGCCGAATCAATGAGCAGTTCTTC.

This clonotype was observed a few times. V and J are TRBV19 and TRBJ1-2, with D perhaps matching TRBD1 (5 bases). Trimming took off 3 bases at V and 4 bases at J, with 12 bases between the two ends. The germline V gene has CDR1 LNHDA and CDR2 SQIVND (reference sequence). CDR3 length: 14 residues. CDR3 amino acids: CASSINAGLYGYTF. The CDR3 nucleotides are TGTGCCAGTAGTATTAATGCAGGGCTCTATGGCTACACCTTC.

This clonotype occurred many times. The chain recombines TRBV3-1 with TRBJ2-1, with D tentatively TRBD1 (6 bases). Trimming pared 2 bases from V and 5 bases from J, leaving 10 bases between. Germline V CDR1 and CDR2: LGHDT, YNNKEL (reference sequence). This CDR3 has 14 residues. CDR3 nucleotides: TGTGCCAGCAGCCAACAGGGGATAGACAATGAGCAGTTCTTC. This gives the protein CASSQQGIDNEQFF.

This clonotype was observed at least ten times. J is TRBJ2-1 and V is TRBV29-1, with a weak D call TRBD2 (5 bases). The CDR3 is 12 residues long. V dropped 7 bases and J dropped 2 bases, with 9 bases sitting between them. Germline V gene sequence: CDR1 SQVTM, CDR2 ANQGSEA. CDR3 sequence reads: CSAASPYNEQFF. CDR3 nucleotides: TGCAGCGCGGCTAGCCCCTACAATGAGCAGTTCTTC.

This clonotype turned up a few times. CDR3 bases: TGTGCCAGCAGTGACCCGCGAGGGTCCTACAATGAGCAGTTCTTC. This sequence encodes CASSDPRGSYNEQFF. This sequence joins TRBV6-2 or TRBV6-3 and TRBJ2-1; maybe TRBD2 (5 bases). Germline V gives CDR1 MNHEY, CDR2 SVGEGT. With 5 bases removed from V and 1 base from J, the gap between germline ends came to 12 bases. The CDR3 runs to 15 residues.

Only a few counts were recorded for this clonotype. A single base separates this from a much larger clone, so it may be a read error. V gene TRBV27 combines with J gene TRBJ2-5; the D gene could be TRBD1 or TRBD2 (5 bases each). The CDR3 consists of 13 residues. CDR1 is MNHEY, CDR2 SMNVEV, per germline (reference sequence). V was shortened by 6 bases and J by 7 bases, with 15 bases between the two germline ends. The CDR3 is CASRGTAEMTQYF. The CDR3 bases are TGTGCCAGCAGGGGGACCGCCGAGATGACCCAGTACTTC.

This clonotype was seen ten or more times. The genes are TRBV12-3 or TRBV12-4 and TRBJ2-7, with TRBD1 identical over 8 bases. The CDR3 totals 14 residues. V gave up 6 bases and J gave up 5 bases; unmatched junction bases: 9. CDR3 in amino acids: CASRHRGKPNEQYV. The CDR3 region has the DNA TGTGCCAGCAGGCACAGGGGGAAACCAAACGAGCAGTACGTC.

The sample holds many counts of this clonotype. The J gene is TRBJ2-7, the V gene TRBV20-1, with D perhaps given as TRBD1 or TRBD2 (6 bases each). This CDR3 comprises 14 residues. CDR1 and CDR2 from the germline V gene are DFQATT and SNEGSKA (reference sequence). V lost 1 base to trimming and J lost 3 bases, with 13 bases between them. The CDR3 DNA reads TGCAGTGCTAGAGTGATAGGGGGGAACTACGAGCAGTACTTC. Its protein is CSARVIGGNYEQYF.

This clonotype was seen ten or more times. This chain links TRBV6-5 with TRBJ2-1; 7 positions match TRBD1. Germline V CDR1 and CDR2: MNHEY, SVGAGI. This CDR3 region has 15 residues. The V gene end was trimmed by 7 bases and the J gene end by 8 bases; junction bases not matched to a gene: 14. The DNA for the CDR3 is TGTGCCAGCAAATGGAGTGGACAGGCAAGCGATGAGCAGTTCTTC. This translates into CASKWSGQASDEQFF.

The sample holds many counts of this clonotype. The CDR3 here is CAWSSGTAPYEQYF. CDR3 DNA sequence: TGTGCCTGGAGCTCCGGGACAGCGCCCTACGAGCAGTACTTC. This sequence joins TRBV30 and TRBJ2-7, with 7 bases lining up with TRBD1. From germline, CDR1 is GTSNPN and CDR2 SVGIG (reference sequence). The CDR3 length is 14 residues. Trimming took 3 bases from V and 2 from J; bases not matched to a gene: 7.

Only a few counts were recorded for this clonotype. The chain recombines TRBV6-6 with TRBJ1-5, with unresolved D. V shed 2 bases and J shed 4 bases, with 6 bases lying between them. The CDR3 runs to 13 residues. Germline CDR1 is MNHNY and CDR2 is SVGAGI (reference sequence). CDR3 protein: CASSYGGNQPQHF. DNA of the CDR3: TGTGCCAGCAGTTACGGCGGGAATCAGCCCCAGCATTTT.

The chain has TRBV27 and TRBJ2-1; TRBD2 is a possible D gene (7 bases). Germline V gene lookup returns CDR1 MNHEY and CDR2 SMNVEV (reference sequence). With 3 bases removed from V and 10 bases from J, the gap between germline ends came to 25 bases. The CDR3 sequence is 17 residues long. CDR3 protein: CASSLNPARGGKNEQFF. As DNA, the CDR3 is TGTGCCAGCAGTTTGAACCCTGCGAGGGGGGGTAAGAACGAGCAGTTCTTC.

The rearrangement joins TRBV5-8 to TRBJ1-5; D is ambiguous. The CDR3 totals 16 residues. The V gene lost 6 bases and the J gene lost 4 bases, with 20 bases spanning the gap. Per the germline V gene, CDR1 is SGHTS and CDR2 is YDEGEE. In DNA, the CDR3 is TGTGCCAGCACCATAACGGACCCCCGGGTGAATCAGCCCCAGCATTTT. This codes for CASTITDPRVNQPQHF.

A few counts support this clonotype. V and J are TRBV29-1 and TRBJ1-1; tentatively, D is TRBD1 (6 bases). Trimming took 4 bases from V and 3 from J, leaving 9 bases between them. From germline, CDR1 is SQVTM and CDR2 ANQGSEA. This CDR3 spans 12 amino acids. CDR3 nucleotide sequence: TGCAGCGTTGCAGGGGACCACACTGAAGCTTTCTTT. It translates to CSVAGDHTEAFF.

There are many counts of this clonotype. The chain combines TRBV6-1 with TRBJ2-1; D uncertain. The V end lost 5 bases, the J end lost 0 bases, and 8 bases lay between the germline ends. The CDR3 sequence is 14 residues long. Germline V lookup: CDR1 MNHNS, CDR2 SASEGT. This CDR3 is CASSKTRSYNEQFF. The CDR3 nucleotides are TGTGCCAGCAGTAAAACTCGCTCCTACAATGAGCAGTTCTTC.